This T cell receptor beta chain was observed in a study of tumour-infiltrating T cells in Burkitt lymphoma (dated by TCRdb to the early 2020s). Study-wide context: The Burkitt lymphoma cohort included about 82 patients and covered every epidemiological subtype of the disease. When TCR repertoire data were correlated with clinical outcome, productive clonality turned out to predict both overall and progression-free survival, independent of established prognosticators, age at diagnosis among them. Broader findings and caveats from the paper: Numerous Burkitt lymphoma patients were found to share several public clonotypes, a finding suggesting shared tumour neoantigen selection that is absent from diffuse large B-cell lymphoma.

Libraries were made using the immunoSEQ multiplex PCR assay. In its TCRdb copy, this immuneACCESS table keeps in-frame sequences only and misses some clones. Where compared with another copy, unresolved V genes explain less than half of these, and the others have no known cause. Counted in this sample were some 210 clones; 95% to 98% of them appeared once. The ten largest clones capture about 6.4% of the sample. This clone was observed a single time. Its antigen is unknown. No base qualities exist here, and no much larger clone lies one base off it. Per the germline V gene, SQVTM is the CDR1 and ANQGSEA is the CDR2. Compared with germline, V lacks 8 bases and J lacks 6 bases; bases without a gene match: 8. Reading from cysteine to phenylalanine, the CDR3 counts 13 amino acids. Kept here is only the CDR3 DNA, which spans 39 bases and is read in frame from base 1.

Sequencing was performed on tumor tissue. The chain links TRBV29-1 with TRBJ1-5, with 9 bases aligning to TRBD1. This sequence originates from a human donor with Burkitt lymphoma. The CDR3 has the sequence CSIPGQGSQPQHF. The DNA is as follows: TGCAGCATCCCCGGACAGGGGAGTCAGCCCCAGCATTTT.